One and the same sample provided the 12 T cell receptor beta chains below, sequenced in a study of T cell repertoires in ileal Crohn's disease. The method was immunoSEQ multiplex PCR; TCRdb's version includes in-frame clones alone and lacks a portion of them. The profile covers thousands of clones, with 85% to 95% appearing a single time and about 3.1% taken by the ten largest. Stated time point: inflamed ileum from the surgical specimen. The sample taken for sequencing was ileal tissue. The source is an adult with Crohn's disease.

This chain connects TRBV19 to TRBJ1-1; the D gene is possibly TRBD1 (5 bases). Trimming took 0 bases from V and 0 from J, leaving 8 bases between them. The CDR3 runs 15 residues. The germline CDR1 and CDR2 sequences are LNHDA and SQIVND (reference sequence). In nucleotides, the CDR3 is TGTGCCAGTAGTATAGAGGGACTTTTGAACACTGAAGCTTTCTTT. Amino acid sequence: CASSIEGLLNTEAFF.

The V call is TRBV9, the J call TRBJ2-3, with TRBD2 matching over 7 bases. The V and J ends lost 4 bases and 0 bases, in that order; junction bases with no gene match: 5. The length of the CDR3 is 15 residues. Germline V lookup: CDR1 SGDLS, CDR2 YYNGEE. CDR3 coding DNA: TGTGCCAGCAGCCTTTGGGGGGGTAGCACAGATACGCAGTATTTT. Residues: CASSLWGGSTDTQYF.

The chain couples TRBV13 to TRBJ1-3; D possibly corresponds to TRBD1 (6 bases). The CDR3 runs 16 residues. Trimming stripped 1 base from V and 1 base from J, with 11 bases between. In germline, CDR1 is PRHDT, CDR2 FYEKMQ (reference sequence). CDR3 DNA sequence: TGTGCCAGCAGCTTAGAGGGGGACAAGTCTGGAAACACCATATATTTT. Protein sequence: CASSLEGDKSGNTIYF.

In DNA form, the CDR3 reads TGTGCCAGCTCACCGTCCGGGACAGCGTTAGGCTACACCTTC. Translated, it gives CASSPSGTALGYTF. The chain carries TRBV18 and TRBJ1-2; 7 bases agree with TRBD1. J was trimmed by 8 bases and V by 3 bases; bases with no gene match: 9. The CDR3 loop spans 14 amino acids. Germline V gene lookup returns CDR1 KGHSH and CDR2 LQKENI.

The V call is TRBV19, the J call TRBJ2-7; 7 positions agree with TRBD2. The CDR3 sequence is 15 residues long. The V and J ends lost 4 bases and 2 bases, in that order; junction bases with no gene match: 8. Germline CDR1 is LNHDA and CDR2 is SQIVND (reference sequence). The CDR3 nucleotides read TGTGCCAGTAGTACAGTCCTCGGGGGGACCTACGAGCAGTACTTC. Its protein is CASSTVLGGTYEQYF.

Here the CDR3 DNA reads TGCGCCAGCAGCCAAGACTCGGAGGGGTTGAACACTGAAGCTTTCTTT. It translates to CASSQDSEGLNTEAFF. The chain carries TRBV4-3 and TRBJ1-1; D might be TRBD1 (5 bases). Trimming removed 0 bases from V and 0 bases from J, with 11 bases in between. CDR3 length: 16 residues. The germline CDR1 and CDR2 sequences are LGHNA and YSLEER.

This sequence joins TRBV7-9 and TRBJ2-1, with 8 bases lining up with TRBD2. This CDR3 contains 17 residues. V dropped 5 bases and J dropped 2; count of bases not matched to a gene: 11. Germline CDR1 reads SEHNR; CDR2 reads FQNEAQ (reference sequence). CDR3: CASSGRSSGSAYNEQFF. CDR3 nucleotides: TGTGCCAGCAGCGGCCGGAGCAGCGGGAGTGCCTACAATGAGCAGTTCTTC.

This chain links TRBV6-1 with TRBJ1-6; tentatively, D is TRBD1 (5 bases). The CDR3 is 13 amino acids. Trimming removed 8 bases at V and 8 bases at J, with 13 bases between. Germline-derived CDR1 and CDR2 are MNHNS and SASEGT. CDR3 bases: TGTGCCAGCTCTACCTGGGGGGATTCACCCCTCCACTTT. This sequence encodes CASSTWGDSPLHF.

This clone was found once. This sequence joins TRBV7-2 and TRBJ2-3; 10 bases map to TRBD2. V lost 5 bases and J lost 0; bases outside the gene matches: 8. The CDR3 contains 17 residues. Germline loops: CDR1 SGHTA, CDR2 FQGNSA. This CDR3 is CASSTRLAGTSTDTQYF. The CDR3 DNA reads TGTGCCAGCAGCACCCGACTAGCGGGTACTAGCACAGATACGCAGTATTTT.

This chain links TRBV2 with TRBJ2-2, with D perhaps TRBD1 (5 bases). Germline CDR1 reads SNHLY; CDR2 reads FYNNEI. Trimming took 2 bases from V and 7 from J, leaving 14 bases between them. This CDR3 is built from 15 residues. The CDR3 loop reads CASSERQGDIGELFF. The CDR3 DNA is TGTGCCAGCAGTGAACGGCAGGGTGACATCGGGGAGCTGTTTTTT.

The V gene is TRBV7-2, the J gene TRBJ2-6; D is possibly TRBD1 or TRBD2 (5 bases each). The CDR3 sequence is 17 residues long. From germline, CDR1 is SGHTA and CDR2 FQGNSA. Trimming shortened V by 3 bases and J by 0 bases, and 12 bases separated the two germline ends. The CDR3 nucleotides read TGTGCCAGCAGCTTCCAGCAGGGACGCTCTGGGGCCAACGTCCTGACTTTC. Translating gives CASSFQQGRSGANVLTF.

V and J are TRBV7-2 and TRBJ2-5; 7 bases line up with TRBD1. Germline assignment: CDR1 SGHTA and CDR2 FQGNSA. V shed 4 bases, J shed 3 bases, and the junction held 2 bases outside the gene matches. This CDR3 spans 13 amino acids. CDR3 residues: CASSSDREETQYF. The CDR3 DNA is TGTGCCAGCAGCTCCGACAGGGAAGAGACCCAGTACTTC.